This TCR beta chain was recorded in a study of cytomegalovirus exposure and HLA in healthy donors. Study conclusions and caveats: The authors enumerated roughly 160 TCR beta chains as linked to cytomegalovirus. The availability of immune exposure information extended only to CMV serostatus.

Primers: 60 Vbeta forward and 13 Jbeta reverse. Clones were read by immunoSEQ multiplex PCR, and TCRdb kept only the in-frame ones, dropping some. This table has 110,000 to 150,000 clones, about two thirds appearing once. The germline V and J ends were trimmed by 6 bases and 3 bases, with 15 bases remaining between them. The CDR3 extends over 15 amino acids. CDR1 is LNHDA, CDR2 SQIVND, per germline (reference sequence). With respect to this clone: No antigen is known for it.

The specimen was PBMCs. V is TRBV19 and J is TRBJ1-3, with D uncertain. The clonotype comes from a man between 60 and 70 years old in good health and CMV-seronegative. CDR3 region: CASSPHRPGGNTIYF. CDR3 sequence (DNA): TGTGCCAGTAGCCCTCACCGGCCGGGTGGAAACACCATATATTTT.